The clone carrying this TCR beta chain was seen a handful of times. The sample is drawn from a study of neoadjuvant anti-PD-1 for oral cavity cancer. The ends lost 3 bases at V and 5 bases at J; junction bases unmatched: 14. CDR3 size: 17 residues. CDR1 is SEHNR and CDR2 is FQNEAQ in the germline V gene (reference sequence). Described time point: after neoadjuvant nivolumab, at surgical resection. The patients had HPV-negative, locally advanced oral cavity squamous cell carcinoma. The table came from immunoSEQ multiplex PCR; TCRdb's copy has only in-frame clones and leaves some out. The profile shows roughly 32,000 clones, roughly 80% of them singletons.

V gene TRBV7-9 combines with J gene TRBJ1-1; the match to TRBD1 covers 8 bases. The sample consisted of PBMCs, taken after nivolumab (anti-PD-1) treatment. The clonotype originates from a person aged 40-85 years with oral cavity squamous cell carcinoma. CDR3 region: CASSFPGQGARGTEAFF. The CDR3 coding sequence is TGTGCCAGCAGCTTCCCGGGTCAGGGGGCAAGAGGAACTGAAGCTTTCTTT.